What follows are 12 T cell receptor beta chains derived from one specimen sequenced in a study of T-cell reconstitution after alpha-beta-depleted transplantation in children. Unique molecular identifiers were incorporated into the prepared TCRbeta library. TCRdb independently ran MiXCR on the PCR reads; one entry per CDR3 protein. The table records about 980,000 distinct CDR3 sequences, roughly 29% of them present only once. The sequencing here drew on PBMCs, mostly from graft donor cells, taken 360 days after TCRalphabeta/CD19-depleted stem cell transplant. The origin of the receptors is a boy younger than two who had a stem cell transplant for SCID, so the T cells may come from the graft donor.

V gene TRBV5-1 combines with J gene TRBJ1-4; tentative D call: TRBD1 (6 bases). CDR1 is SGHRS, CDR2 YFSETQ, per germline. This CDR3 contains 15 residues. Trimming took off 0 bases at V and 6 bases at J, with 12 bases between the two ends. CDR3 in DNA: TGCGCCAGCAGCTTGGGGGACAAGATCTATGAAAAACTGTTTTTT. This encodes CASSLGDKIYEKLFF. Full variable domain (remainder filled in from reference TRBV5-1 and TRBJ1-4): KAGVTQTPRYLIKTRGQQVTLSCSPISGHRSVSWYQQTPGQGLQFLFEYFSETQRNKGNFPGRFSGRQFSNSRSEMNVSTLELGDSALYLCASSLGDKIYEKLFFGSGTQLSVL.

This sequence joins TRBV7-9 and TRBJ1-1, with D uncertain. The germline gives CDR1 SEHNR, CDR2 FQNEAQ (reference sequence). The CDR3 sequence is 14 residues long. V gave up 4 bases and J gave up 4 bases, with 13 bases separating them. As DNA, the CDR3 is TGTGCCAGCAGCTCGAAGGGAGGTGGCACTGAAGCTTTCTTT. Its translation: CASSSKGGGTEAFF.

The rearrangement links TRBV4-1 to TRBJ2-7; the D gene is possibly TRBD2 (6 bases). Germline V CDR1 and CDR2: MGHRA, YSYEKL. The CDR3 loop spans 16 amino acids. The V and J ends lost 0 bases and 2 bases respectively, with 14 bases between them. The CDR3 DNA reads TGCGCCAGCAGCCAAGATGACGGGACTTCAGCCTACGAGCAGTACTTC. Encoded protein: CASSQDDGTSAYEQYF.

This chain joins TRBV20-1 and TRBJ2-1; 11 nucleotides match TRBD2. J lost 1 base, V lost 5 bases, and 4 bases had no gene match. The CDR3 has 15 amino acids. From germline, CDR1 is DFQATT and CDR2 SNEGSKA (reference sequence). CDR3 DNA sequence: TGCAGTGCTCCAGTAGCGGGGGGGTCCTACAATGAGCAGTTCTTC. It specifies CSAPVAGGSYNEQFF.

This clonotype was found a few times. CDR3: CSATGYERTEAFF. For the CDR3, the DNA is TGCAGCGCAACAGGGTACGAGAGGACTGAAGCTTTCTTT. The chain couples TRBV29-1 to TRBJ1-1; TRBD1 might be the D (6 bases). V was pared by 7 bases and J by 5 bases, with 17 bases between. The CDR3 runs to 13 residues. Germline CDR1 and CDR2: SQVTM and ANQGSEA.

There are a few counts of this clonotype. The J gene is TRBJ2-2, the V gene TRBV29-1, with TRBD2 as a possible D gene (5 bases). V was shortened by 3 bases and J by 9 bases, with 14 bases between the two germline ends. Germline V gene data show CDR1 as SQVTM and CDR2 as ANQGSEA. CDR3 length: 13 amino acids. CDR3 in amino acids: CSVEEDPGRELFF. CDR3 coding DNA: TGCAGCGTTGAGGAGGATCCCGGCCGGGAGCTGTTTTTT.

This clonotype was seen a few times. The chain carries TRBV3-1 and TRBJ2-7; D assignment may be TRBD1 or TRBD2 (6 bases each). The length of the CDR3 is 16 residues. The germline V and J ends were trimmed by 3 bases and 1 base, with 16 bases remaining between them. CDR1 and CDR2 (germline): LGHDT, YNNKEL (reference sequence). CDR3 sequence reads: CASSQRGAGPSYEQYF. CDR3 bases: TGTGCCAGCAGCCAGAGGGGGGCGGGGCCTTCCTACGAGCAGTACTTC.

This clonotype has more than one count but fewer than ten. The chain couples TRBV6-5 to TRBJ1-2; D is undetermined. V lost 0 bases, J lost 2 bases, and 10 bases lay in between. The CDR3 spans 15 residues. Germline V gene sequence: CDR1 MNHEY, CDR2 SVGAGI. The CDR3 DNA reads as TGTGCCAGCAGTTACTCATTTCCCGGGAACTATGGCTACACCTTC. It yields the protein CASSYSFPGNYGYTF.

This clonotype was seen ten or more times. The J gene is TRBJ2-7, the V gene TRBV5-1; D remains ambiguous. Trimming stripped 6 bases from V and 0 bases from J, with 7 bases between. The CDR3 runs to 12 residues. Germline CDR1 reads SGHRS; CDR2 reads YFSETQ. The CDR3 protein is CASNSFSYEQYF. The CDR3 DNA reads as TGCGCCAGCAATTCTTTCTCCTACGAGCAGTACTTC.

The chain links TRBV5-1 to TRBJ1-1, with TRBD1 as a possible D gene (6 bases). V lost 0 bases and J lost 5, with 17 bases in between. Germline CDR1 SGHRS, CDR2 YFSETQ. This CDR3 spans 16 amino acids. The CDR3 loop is CASSLGTAGDGTEAFF. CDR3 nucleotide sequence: TGCGCCAGCAGCTTGGGGACTGCAGGGGACGGGACTGAAGCTTTCTTT.

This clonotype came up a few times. This CDR3 is CSAREATGASSPLHF. CDR3 nucleotides: TGCAGTGCTAGAGAGGCTACAGGGGCTTCTTCACCCCTCCACTTT. The chain recombines TRBV20-1 with TRBJ1-6; 7 bases agree with TRBD1. The germline CDR1 and CDR2 sequences are DFQATT and SNEGSKA (reference sequence). The CDR3 runs to 15 residues. Trimming at V came to 0 bases and at J to 9 bases, leaving 8 bases not matched to a gene.

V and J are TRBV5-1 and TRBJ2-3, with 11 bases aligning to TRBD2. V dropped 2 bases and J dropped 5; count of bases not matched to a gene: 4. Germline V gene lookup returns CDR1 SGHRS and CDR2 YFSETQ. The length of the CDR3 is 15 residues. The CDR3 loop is CASSFTSGGRDTQYF. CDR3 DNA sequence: TGCGCCAGCAGCTTTACTAGCGGGGGACGAGATACGCAGTATTTT.